This T cell receptor beta chain was sequenced during a study of shared T cell receptors in the human thymus. V lost 4 bases, J lost 2 bases, and 8 bases stayed unmatched. This CDR3 has 16 residues. Per the germline V gene, CDR1 is SGHVS and CDR2 is FQNEAQ. Produced via immunoSEQ multiplex PCR; TCRdb's table is partial and in-frame only. In the table there are some 760,000 clones, around 85% of which are singletons. The data also belong to a second study, concerning human thymus T cells.

Sequencing was performed on thymocytes. The TCR sequence derives from a girl under three years old with a congenital heart defect. The chain links TRBV7-8 to TRBJ2-1; 7 bases match TRBD2. The CDR3 loop is CASSSEGGGTYNEQFF. Written as DNA, the CDR3 is TGTGCCAGCAGCTCAGAAGGCGGGGGAACCTACAATGAGCAGTTCTTC.